This T cell receptor (beta chain) came from a study of T cells in Graves' hyperthyroidism and ophthalmopathy. TCR beta CDR3 regions were amplified from RNA. HTBI primers drove first-round RT-PCR of the TCR CDR3. One entry per CDR3 protein, called by TCRdb with MiXCR from the multiplex PCR reads. The sample shows approximately 430,000 distinct CDR3 sequences, about 15% of them seen only once. Germline CDR1 reads DFQATT; CDR2 reads SNEGSKA (reference sequence). Trimming cost V 0 bases and J 3 bases, with 12 bases left between them. This CDR3 is 15 amino acids long. This clonotype was counted many times. The chain has TRBV20-1 and TRBJ2-1, with D unresolved. Sequenced material: blood. The sequence was collected from a woman between 18 and 29 years old with Graves' hyperthyroidism. This CDR3 reads CSARDLAASYNEQFF. The CDR3 nucleotides read TGCAGTGCTAGAGATCTGGCAGCTAGCTACAATGAGCAGTTCTTC.